Below, 10 T cell receptor beta chains from the same sample are listed, as sequenced in a study of shared T cell receptors in the human thymus. TCRdb keeps only in-frame clones here, not all; method: immunoSEQ multiplex PCR. The sample records about 660,000 clones, around 87% being singletons. The sample was also reused in another study, on human thymus T cells.

Sequenced sample: thymocytes. All receptors come from a boy younger than two with a congenital heart defect.

This clone was counted a single time. V and J are TRBV5-1 and TRBJ2-1; no definite D call. V lost 2 bases and J 0 bases, leaving 15 bases between the germline ends. This CDR3 has 17 residues. From germline, CDR1 is SGHRS and CDR2 YFSETQ. DNA for the CDR3: TGCGCCAGCAGCTTCGTCTTGGCGCGGCACTCCTACAATGAGCAGTTCTTC. Amino acid sequence: CASSFVLARHSYNEQFF.

The V gene is TRBV19, the J gene TRBJ2-7, with 9 bases aligning to TRBD1. There are 15 residues in the CDR3. The germline gives CDR1 LNHDA, CDR2 SQIVND (reference sequence). V trimming: 3 bases; J trimming: 6 bases; junction bases outside the gene matches: 9. The CDR3 DNA reads TGTGCCAGTAGTATTGGGACAGGGAGAGTACGCGAGCAGTACTTC. Its translation: CASSIGTGRVREQYF.

The chain uses TRBV11-2 and TRBJ2-7, with 8 bases matching TRBD1. There are 16 residues in the CDR3. Germline lookup yields CDR1 SGHAT and CDR2 FQNNGV. Unmatched junction bases numbered 12, after V lost 4 bases and J lost 4 bases. The CDR3 is CASSSQVPDRAYEQYF. CDR3 in DNA: TGTGCCAGCAGCTCCCAAGTCCCGGACAGGGCATACGAGCAGTACTTC. The variable domain in full, completed from reference TRBV11-2 and TRBJ2-7, reads EAGVAQSPRYKIIEKRQSVAFWCNPISGHATLYWYQQILGQGPKLLIQFQNNGVVDDSQLPKDRFSAERLKGVDSTLKIQPAKLEDSAVYLCASSSQVPDRAYEQYFGPGTRLTVT.

V is TRBV5-4 and J is TRBJ2-7, with 9 bases lining up with TRBD1. Germline lookup yields CDR1 SGHNT and CDR2 YYREEE (reference sequence). The CDR3 is 19 amino acids. V was pared by 3 bases and J by 0 bases, with 16 bases of the junction left unmatched. The CDR3: CASSSAPGQGLLSSYEQYF. CDR3 nucleotides: TGTGCCAGCAGCTCCGCTCCGGGACAGGGACTCCTTAGCTCCTACGAGCAGTACTTC.

V is TRBV6-5 and J is TRBJ1-6, with D hard to call. The V gene's germline CDR1 is MNHEY and CDR2 SVGAGI. Trimming left V 5 bases short and J 7 bases short, with 12 bases between. The CDR3 extends over 14 amino acids. The CDR3 spells CASSPYSANSPLHF. The CDR3 bases are TGTGCCAGCAGTCCCTACTCCGCGAATTCACCCCTCCACTTT.

To note about this clone: The sample contains more than one DNA sequence encoding this CDR3. The V gene is TRBV28, the J gene TRBJ2-1; no definite D call. Germline CDR1 reads MDHEN; CDR2 reads SYDVKM. The V gene lost 7 bases and the J gene lost 0 bases, with 13 bases spanning the gap. This CDR3 comprises 15 residues. The CDR3: CASTLSPSSYNEQFF. The CDR3 DNA is TGTGCCAGCACCCTTAGCCCGAGCTCCTACAATGAGCAGTTCTTC.

This chain connects TRBV9 to TRBJ2-7, with D possibly TRBD1 on 6 matching bases. This CDR3 spans 16 amino acids. The germline V gene encodes CDR1 SGDLS and CDR2 YYNGEE. The V gene lost 0 bases and the J gene lost 3 bases, with 16 bases spanning the gap. CDR3 sequence reads: CASSVGRTENSYEQYF. DNA of the CDR3: TGTGCCAGCAGCGTAGGGAGGACAGAGAACAGCTACGAGCAGTACTTC.

The chain carries TRBV27 and TRBJ2-1, with 8 nucleotides matching TRBD1. Germline values: CDR1 MNHEY, CDR2 SMNVEV (reference sequence). V was clipped by 8 bases and J by 6 bases; unmatched bases: 12. This CDR3 contains 15 residues. The chain's CDR3 is CASWSGRGLRNEQFF. As DNA, the CDR3 is TGTGCCAGCTGGTCTGGCAGGGGGCTGCGCAATGAGCAGTTCTTC.

This rearrangement joins TRBV7-6 to TRBJ1-1, with no clear D. Trimming took 1 base from V and 4 from J, leaving 16 bases between them. Germline CDR1 and CDR2: SGHVS and FNYEAQ. There are 16 residues in the CDR3. The CDR3, as DNA: TGTGCCAGCAGCTTAGTGAGGGTCAGTGTGAGCACTGAAGCTTTCTTT. Its protein product is CASSLVRVSVSTEAFF.

The genes are TRBV5-1 and TRBJ2-3, with 9 bases fitting TRBD2. Germline V CDR1 and CDR2: SGHRS, YFSETQ. V dropped 1 base and J dropped 6; count of bases not matched to a gene: 6. The CDR3 runs 15 residues. CDR3 amino acids: CASSLLREGQDTQYF. DNA of the CDR3: TGCGCCAGCAGCTTGCTGCGGGAGGGCCAGGATACGCAGTATTTT.